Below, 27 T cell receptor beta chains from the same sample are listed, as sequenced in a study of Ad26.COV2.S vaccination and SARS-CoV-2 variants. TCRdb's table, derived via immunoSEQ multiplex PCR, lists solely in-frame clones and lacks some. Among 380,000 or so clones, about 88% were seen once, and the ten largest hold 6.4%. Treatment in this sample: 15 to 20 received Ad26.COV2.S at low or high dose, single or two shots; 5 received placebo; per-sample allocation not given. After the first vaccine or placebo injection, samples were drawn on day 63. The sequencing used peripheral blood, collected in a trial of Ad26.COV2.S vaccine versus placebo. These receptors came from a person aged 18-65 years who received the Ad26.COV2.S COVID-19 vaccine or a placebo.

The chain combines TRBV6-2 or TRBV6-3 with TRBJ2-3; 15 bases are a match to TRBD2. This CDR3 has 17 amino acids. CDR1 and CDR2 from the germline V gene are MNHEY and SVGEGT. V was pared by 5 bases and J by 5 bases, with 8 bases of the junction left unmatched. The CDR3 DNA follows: TGTGCCAGCAGTACCAGGACTAGCGGGGGGGTGGGAGATACGCAGTATTTT. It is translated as CASSTRTSGGVGDTQYF.

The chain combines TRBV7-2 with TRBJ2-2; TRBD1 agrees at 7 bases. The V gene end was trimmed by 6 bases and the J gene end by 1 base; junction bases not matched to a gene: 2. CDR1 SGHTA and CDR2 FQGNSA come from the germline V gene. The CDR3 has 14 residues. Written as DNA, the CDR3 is TGTGCCAGCAGACGACAGGGGAACACCGGGGAGCTGTTTTTT. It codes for CASRRQGNTGELFF.

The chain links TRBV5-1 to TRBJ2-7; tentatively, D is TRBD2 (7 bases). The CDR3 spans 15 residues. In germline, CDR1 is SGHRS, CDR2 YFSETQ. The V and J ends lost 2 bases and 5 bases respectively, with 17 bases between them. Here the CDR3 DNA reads TGCGCCAGCAGCTTCGGTAGGGGGAGCGGGAACGAGCAGTACTTC. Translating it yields CASSFGRGSGNEQYF.

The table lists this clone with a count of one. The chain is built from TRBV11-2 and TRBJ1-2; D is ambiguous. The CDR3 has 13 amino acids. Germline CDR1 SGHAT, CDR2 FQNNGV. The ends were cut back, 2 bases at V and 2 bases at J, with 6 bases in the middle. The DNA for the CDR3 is TGTGCCAGCAGCTTATCCAGAAACTATGGCTACACCTTC. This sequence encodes CASSLSRNYGYTF.

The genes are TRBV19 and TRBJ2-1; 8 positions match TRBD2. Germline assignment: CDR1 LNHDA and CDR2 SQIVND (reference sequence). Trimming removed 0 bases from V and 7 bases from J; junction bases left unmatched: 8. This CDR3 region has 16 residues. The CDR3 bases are TGTGCCAGTAGTATAGATCTAGCGACGGGAGGGAATGAGCAGTTCTTC. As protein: CASSIDLATGGNEQFF.

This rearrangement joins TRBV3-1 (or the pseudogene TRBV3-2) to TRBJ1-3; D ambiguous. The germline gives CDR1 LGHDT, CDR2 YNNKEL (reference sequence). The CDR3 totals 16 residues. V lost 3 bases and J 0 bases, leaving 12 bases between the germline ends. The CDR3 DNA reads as TGTGCCAGCAGCCACTCCCGGGCCTACTCTGGAAACACCATATATTTT. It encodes CASSHSRAYSGNTIYF.

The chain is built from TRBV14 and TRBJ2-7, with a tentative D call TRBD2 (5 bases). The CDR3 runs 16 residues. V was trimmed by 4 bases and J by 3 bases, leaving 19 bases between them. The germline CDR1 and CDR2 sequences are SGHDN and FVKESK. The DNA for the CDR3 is TGTGCCAGCAGCCGCCTCGGGGTAAGCGGCCACTACGAGCAGTACTTC. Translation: CASSRLGVSGHYEQYF. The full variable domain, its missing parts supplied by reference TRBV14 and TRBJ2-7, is EAGVTQFPSHSVIEKGQTVTLRCDPISGHDNLYWYRRVMGKEIKFLLHFVKESKQDESGMPNNRFLAERTGGTYSTLKVQPAELEDSGVYFCASSRLGVSGHYEQYFGPGTRLTVT.

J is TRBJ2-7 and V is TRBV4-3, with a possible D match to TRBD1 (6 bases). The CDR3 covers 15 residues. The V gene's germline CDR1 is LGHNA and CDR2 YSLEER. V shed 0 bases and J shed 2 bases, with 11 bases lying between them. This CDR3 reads CASSQDRRTAYEQYF. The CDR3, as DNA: TGCGCCAGCAGCCAAGATAGGAGGACAGCCTACGAGCAGTACTTC.

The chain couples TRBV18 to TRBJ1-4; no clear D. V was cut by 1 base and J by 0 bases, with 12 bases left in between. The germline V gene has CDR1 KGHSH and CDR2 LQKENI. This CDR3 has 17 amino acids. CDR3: CASSPLAGGPTNEKLFF. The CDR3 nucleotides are TGTGCCAGCTCACCACTCGCGGGCGGGCCAACTAATGAAAAACTGTTTTTT.

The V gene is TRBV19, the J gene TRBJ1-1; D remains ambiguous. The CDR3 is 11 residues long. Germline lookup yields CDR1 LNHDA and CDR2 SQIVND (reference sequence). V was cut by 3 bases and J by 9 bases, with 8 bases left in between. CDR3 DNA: TGTGCCAGTAGTATCCTCCAGCAAGCTTTCTTT. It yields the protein CASSILQQAFF.

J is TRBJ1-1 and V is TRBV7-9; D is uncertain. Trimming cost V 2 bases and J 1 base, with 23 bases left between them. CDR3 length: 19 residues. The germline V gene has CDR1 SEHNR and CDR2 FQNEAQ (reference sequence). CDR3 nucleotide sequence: TGTGCCAGCAGCTTATACTTAGGCACAGCAGCCCGGACGAACACTGAAGCTTTCTTT. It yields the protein CASSLYLGTAARTNTEAFF.

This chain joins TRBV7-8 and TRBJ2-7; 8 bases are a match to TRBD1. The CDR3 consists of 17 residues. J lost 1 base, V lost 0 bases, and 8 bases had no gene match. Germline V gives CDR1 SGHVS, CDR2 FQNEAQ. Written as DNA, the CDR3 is TGTGCCAGCAGCTTAGCTCTGTGGCAGGGGGCTTCCTACGAGCAGTACTTC. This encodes CASSLALWQGASYEQYF. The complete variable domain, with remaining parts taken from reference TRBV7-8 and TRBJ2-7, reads GAGVSQSPRYKVAKRGQDVALRCDPISGHVSLFWYQQALGQGPEFLTYFQNEAQLDKSGLPSDRFFAERPEGSVSTLKIQRTQQEDSAVYLCASSLALWQGASYEQYFGPGTRLTVT.

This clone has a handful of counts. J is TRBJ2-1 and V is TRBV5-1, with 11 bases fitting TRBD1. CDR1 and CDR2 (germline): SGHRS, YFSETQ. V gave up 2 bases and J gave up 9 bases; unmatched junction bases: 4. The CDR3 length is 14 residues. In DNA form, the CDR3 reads TGCGCCAGCAGCTTAGGACAGGGGGCGGCTGAGCAGTTCTTC. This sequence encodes CASSLGQGAAEQFF.

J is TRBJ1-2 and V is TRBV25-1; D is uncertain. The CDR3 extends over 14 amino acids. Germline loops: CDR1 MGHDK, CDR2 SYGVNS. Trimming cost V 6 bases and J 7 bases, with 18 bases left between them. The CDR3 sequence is CASSDTVEGGGYTF. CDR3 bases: TGTGCCAGCAGCGATACTGTGGAGGGTGGTGGCTACACCTTC.

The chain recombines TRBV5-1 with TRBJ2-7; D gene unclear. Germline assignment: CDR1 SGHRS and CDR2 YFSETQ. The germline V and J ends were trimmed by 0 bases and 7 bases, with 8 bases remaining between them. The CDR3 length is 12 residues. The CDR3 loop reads CASSLGGHEQYF. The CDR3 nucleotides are TGCGCCAGCAGCTTGGGTGGGCATGAGCAGTACTTC.

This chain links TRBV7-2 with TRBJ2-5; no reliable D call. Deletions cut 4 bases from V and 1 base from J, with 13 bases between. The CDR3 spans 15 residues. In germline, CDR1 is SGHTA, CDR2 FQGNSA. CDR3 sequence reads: CASSSLGAAQETQYF. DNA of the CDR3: TGTGCCAGCAGCTCTCTCGGTGCGGCCCAAGAGACCCAGTACTTC.

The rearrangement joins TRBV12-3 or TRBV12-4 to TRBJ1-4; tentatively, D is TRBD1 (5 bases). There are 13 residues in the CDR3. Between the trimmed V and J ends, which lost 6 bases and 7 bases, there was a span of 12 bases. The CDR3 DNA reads TGTGCCAGCAGGGCAGGGAGAAGTGAAAAACTGTTTTTT. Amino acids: CASRAGRSEKLFF.

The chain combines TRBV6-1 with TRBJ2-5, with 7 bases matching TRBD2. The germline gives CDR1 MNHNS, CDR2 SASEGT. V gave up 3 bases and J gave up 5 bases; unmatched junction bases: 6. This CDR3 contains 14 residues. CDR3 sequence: CASSDRGRKETQYF. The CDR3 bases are TGTGCCAGCAGTGATCGCGGGAGAAAGGAGACCCAGTACTTC.

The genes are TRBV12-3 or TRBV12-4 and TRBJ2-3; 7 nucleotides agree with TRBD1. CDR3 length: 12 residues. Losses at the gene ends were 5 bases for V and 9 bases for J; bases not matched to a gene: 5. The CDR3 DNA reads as TGTGCCAGCAGTCTGGGACAGCAGACGCAGTATTTT. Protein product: CASSLGQQTQYF.

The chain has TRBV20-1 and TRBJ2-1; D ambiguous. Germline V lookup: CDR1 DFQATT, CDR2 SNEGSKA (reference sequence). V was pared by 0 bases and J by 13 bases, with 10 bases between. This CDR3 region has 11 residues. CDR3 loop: CSARDGRHQFF. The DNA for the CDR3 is TGCAGTGCTAGAGATGGTAGGCATCAGTTCTTC.

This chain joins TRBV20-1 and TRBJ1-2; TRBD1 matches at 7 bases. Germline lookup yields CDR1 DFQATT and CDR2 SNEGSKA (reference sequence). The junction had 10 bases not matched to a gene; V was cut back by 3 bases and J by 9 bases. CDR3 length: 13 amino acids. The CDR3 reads CSASGRQGRSYTF. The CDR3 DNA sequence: TGCAGTGCTAGTGGGAGACAGGGAAGGAGCTACACCTTC.

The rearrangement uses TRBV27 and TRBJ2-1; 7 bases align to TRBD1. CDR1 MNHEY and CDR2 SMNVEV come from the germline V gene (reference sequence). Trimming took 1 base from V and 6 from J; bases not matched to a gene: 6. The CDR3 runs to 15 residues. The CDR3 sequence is CASSLWGQPRNEQFF. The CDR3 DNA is TGTGCCAGCAGTTTATGGGGACAGCCACGCAATGAGCAGTTCTTC.

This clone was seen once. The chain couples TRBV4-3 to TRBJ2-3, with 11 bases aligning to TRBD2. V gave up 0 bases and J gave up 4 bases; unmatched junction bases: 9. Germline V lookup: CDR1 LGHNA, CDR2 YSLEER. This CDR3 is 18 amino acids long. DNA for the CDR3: TGCGCCAGCAGCCAAGATCATAGCGGGAGGGCCTGGGCAGATACGCAGTATTTT. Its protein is CASSQDHSGRAWADTQYF.

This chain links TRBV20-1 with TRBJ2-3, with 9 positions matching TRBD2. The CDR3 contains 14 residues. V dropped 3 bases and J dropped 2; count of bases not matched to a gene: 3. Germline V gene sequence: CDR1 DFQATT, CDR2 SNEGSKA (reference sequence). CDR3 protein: CSASAGGNTDTQYF. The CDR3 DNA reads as TGCAGTGCTAGTGCGGGAGGGAACACAGATACGCAGTATTTT.

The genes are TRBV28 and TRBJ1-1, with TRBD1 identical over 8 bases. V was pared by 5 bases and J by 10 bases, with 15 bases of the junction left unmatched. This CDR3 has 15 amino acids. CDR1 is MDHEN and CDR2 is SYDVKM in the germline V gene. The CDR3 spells CASSRHDRGPWRAFF. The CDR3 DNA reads TGTGCCAGCAGTCGACACGACAGGGGCCCTTGGCGAGCTTTCTTT.

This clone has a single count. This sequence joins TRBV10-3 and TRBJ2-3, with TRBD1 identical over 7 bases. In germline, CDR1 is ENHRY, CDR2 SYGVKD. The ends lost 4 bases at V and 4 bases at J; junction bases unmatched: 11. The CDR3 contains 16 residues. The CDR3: CAISGHRGGPSDTQYF. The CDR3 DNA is TGTGCCATCAGTGGTCACCGAGGGGGCCCCTCAGATACGCAGTATTTT.

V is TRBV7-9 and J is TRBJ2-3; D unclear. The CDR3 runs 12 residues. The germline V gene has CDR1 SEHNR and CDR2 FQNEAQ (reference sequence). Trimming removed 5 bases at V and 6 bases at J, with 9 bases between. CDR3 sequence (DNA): TGTGCCAGCAGCCCGTCACAGGATACGCAGTATTTT. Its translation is CASSPSQDTQYF.